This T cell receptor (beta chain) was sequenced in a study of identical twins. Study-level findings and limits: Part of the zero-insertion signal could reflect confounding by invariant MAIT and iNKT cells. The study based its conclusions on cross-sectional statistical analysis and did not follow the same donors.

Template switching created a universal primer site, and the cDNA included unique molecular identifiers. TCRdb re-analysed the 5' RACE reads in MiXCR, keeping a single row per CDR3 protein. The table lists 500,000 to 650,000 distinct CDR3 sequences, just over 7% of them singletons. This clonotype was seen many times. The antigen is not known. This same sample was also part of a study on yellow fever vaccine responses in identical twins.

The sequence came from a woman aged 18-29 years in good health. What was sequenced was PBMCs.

CDR3 residues: CAITDRGAGDYEQYF. Here the CDR3 DNA reads TGTGCCATCACCGATAGAGGAGCGGGGGACTACGAGCAGTACTTC. This chain uses TRBV10-3 with TRBJ2-7; 8 positions match TRBD2. The V gene end was trimmed by 7 bases and the J gene end by 3 bases; junction bases not matched to a gene: 11. Looked up from germline, CDR1 is ENHRY and CDR2 is SYGVKD. CDR3 size: 15 residues.